The 8 T cell receptor beta chains listed next were all sequenced from one sample in a study (dated by TCRdb to the mid-2010s). Receptors were amplified or captured by RT-PCR. The listed sequencing device is Illumina MiSeq. Using fastp at Q25 and MiXCR, TCRdb reprocessed the public reads and kept productive beta chains. Every CDR3 protein is listed once, alongside the most common genes and DNA of its rows. This sample lists hundreds of thousands of distinct CDR3 sequences; 14% were detected once. Of the sample, roughly 4% falls within the top ten clones. Sample: memory CD4+ T cells from blood. These receptors originate from a female donor in good health, serving as a healthy control.

CDR3 sequence (DNA): TGCAGTGCTTTTTTTGAGGTAGCCAAAAACATTCAGTACTTC. It encodes CSAFFEVAKNIQYF. J is TRBJ2-4 and V is TRBV20-1; D not resolved. The CDR3 length is 14 residues. Germline values: CDR1 DFQATT, CDR2 SNEGSKA (reference sequence). With 5 bases removed from V and 0 bases from J, the gap between germline ends came to 11 bases.

The table lists this clonotype with a few counts. V usage is TRBV28 and J usage is TRBJ2-1; 11 positions agree with TRBD2. This CDR3 region has 12 residues. Germline V CDR1 and CDR2: MDHEN, SYDVKM. The V and J ends lost 6 bases and 16 bases, in that order; junction bases with no gene match: 8. The CDR3 bases are TGTGCCAGCAGAAAACTAGCGGGAGAGGGTTTCTTC. Translating it yields CASRKLAGEGFF.

This clonotype was found a few times. CDR3 nucleotides: TGTGCCAGCAGTTACGTCGGGATATCTAGGAATGAGCAGTTCTTC. As protein: CASSYVGISRNEQFF. V usage is TRBV6-6 and J usage is TRBJ2-1, with D tentatively TRBD2 (5 bases). The CDR3 spans 15 residues. Trimming stripped 2 bases from V and 7 bases from J, with 15 bases between. In germline, CDR1 is MNHNY, CDR2 SVGAGI (reference sequence).

This clonotype was found a few times. The genes are TRBV7-2 and TRBJ1-2; no definite D call. The CDR3 runs 14 residues. CDR1 SGHTA and CDR2 FQGNSA come from the germline V gene. V lost 4 bases and J lost 1, with 10 bases in between. The CDR3 region has the DNA TGTGCCAGCAGCTCAGGACGGATTAACTATGGCTACACCTTC. It yields the protein CASSSGRINYGYTF.

The chain employs TRBV18 and TRBJ1-5; tentative D call: TRBD1 (5 bases). The V gene lost 2 bases and the J gene lost 3 bases, with 14 bases spanning the gap. From germline, CDR1 is KGHSH and CDR2 LQKENI. The CDR3 is 16 residues long. The CDR3 region has the DNA TGTGCCAGCTCACCAGGCTCAGACGGGGCCAATCAGCCCCAGCATTTT. The encoded protein is CASSPGSDGANQPQHF. The full variable domain, with the rest looked up from reference TRBV18 and TRBJ1-5, is NAGVMQNPRHLVRRRGQEARLRCSPMKGHSHVYWYRQLPEEGLKFMVYLQKENIIDESGMPKERFSAEFPKEGPSILRIQQVVRGDSAAYFCASSPGSDGANQPQHFGDGTRLSIL.

The genes are TRBV5-1 and TRBJ2-1, with 9 nucleotides matching TRBD1. The trim removed 4 bases at V and 1 base at J, leaving 6 bases unmatched. The CDR3 consists of 16 residues. CDR1 SGHRS and CDR2 YFSETQ come from the germline V gene. CDR3 in amino acids: CASSAAGTGSYNEQFF. Here the CDR3 DNA reads TGCGCCAGCAGCGCCGCCGGGACAGGGTCCTACAATGAGCAGTTCTTC.

This clonotype was picked up a small number of times. The chain has TRBV12-3 or TRBV12-4 and TRBJ1-5; no firm D call. This CDR3 is built from 17 residues. Trimming took 1 base from V and 1 from J, leaving 14 bases between them. In DNA form, the CDR3 reads TGTGCCAGCAGTTTAGGGGTTCGCAGCCTAAGCAATCAGCCCCAGCATTTT. This translates into CASSLGVRSLSNQPQHF.

The V gene is TRBV20-1, the J gene TRBJ2-1; TRBD2 agrees at 9 bases. The CDR3 totals 15 residues. Germline CDR1 is DFQATT and CDR2 is SNEGSKA (reference sequence). V shed 0 bases, J shed 4 bases, and the junction held 4 bases outside the gene matches. The CDR3 region is CSARDMTSGYNEQFF. CDR3 nucleotide sequence: TGCAGTGCTAGAGATATGACTAGCGGTTACAATGAGCAGTTCTTC.